The 13 T cell receptor beta chains reported below all come from one sample, sequenced in a study of response to subunit inactivated influenza vaccine. TCRdb analysed the RT-PCR reads with MiXCR anew, one entry per CDR3 protein. The sample carries 650,000 to 800,000 distinct CDR3 sequences, about 18% recorded once. Source: PBMCs from blood, taken about 5 days after vaccination. All receptors come from a man in his fifties or sixties who received an inactivated influenza vaccine.

The chain couples TRBV7-2 to TRBJ1-6; D ambiguous. The CDR3 is 16 amino acids. Germline V gene sequence: CDR1 SGHTA, CDR2 FQGNSA. The V gene lost 3 bases and the J gene lost 5 bases, with 14 bases spanning the gap. CDR3 residues: CASSFGRPGNNSPLHF. DNA for the CDR3: TGTGCCAGCAGCTTTGGAAGGCCGGGGAATAATTCACCCCTCCACTTT.

In this sample, this clonotype turned up many times. DNA for the CDR3: TGTGCCAGCAGCTTAACGTGGAACGCAGATACGCAGTATTTT. Translated: CASSLTWNADTQYF. This chain links TRBV7-3 with TRBJ2-3; no clear D. The length of the CDR3 is 14 residues. The V end was cut by 0 bases, the J end by 4 bases, with 8 bases between. Per the germline V gene, CDR1 is SGHTA and CDR2 is FQGTGA. Full variable domain (rest looked up from reference TRBV7-3 and TRBJ2-3): GAGVSQTPSNKVTEKGKYVELRCDPISGHTALYWYRQSLGQGPEFLIYFQGTGAADDSGLPNDRFFAVRPEGSVSTLKIQRTERGDSAVYLCASSLTWNADTQYFGPGTRLTVL.

The rearrangement uses TRBV6-1 and TRBJ2-2; 7 nucleotides line up with TRBD1. The germline gives CDR1 MNHNS, CDR2 SASEGT. This CDR3 has 15 amino acids. The V gene end was trimmed by 6 bases and the J gene end by 2 bases; junction bases not matched to a gene: 6. The CDR3 DNA follows: TGTGCCAGCAGGCCCGGGACAGAAAACACCGGGGAGCTGTTTTTT. Protein sequence: CASRPGTENTGELFF.

This clonotype has more than one count but fewer than ten. This chain uses TRBV20-1 with TRBJ2-3, with 9 nucleotides matching TRBD2. CDR1 and CDR2 (germline): DFQATT, SNEGSKA (reference sequence). The trim removed 0 bases at V and 3 bases at J, leaving 10 bases unmatched. This CDR3 has 17 amino acids. The CDR3 is CSARDFQGRGGTDTQYF. The CDR3 DNA is TGCAGTGCTAGAGATTTTCAGGGGCGGGGGGGAACAGATACGCAGTATTTT.

This clonotype was counted many times. The J gene is TRBJ1-2, the V gene TRBV7-9; D remains ambiguous. Germline CDR1 and CDR2: SEHNR and FQNEAQ (reference sequence). This CDR3 comprises 12 residues. V gave up 1 base and J gave up 7 bases, with 7 bases separating them. This chain's CDR3 is CASSLDVGGYTF. The CDR3 DNA is TGTGCCAGCAGCTTAGATGTCGGTGGCTACACCTTC. Together with reference TRBV7-9 and TRBJ1-2, the CDR3 gives the full variable domain: DTGVSQNPRHKITKRGQNVTFRCDPISEHNRLYWYRQTLGQGPEFLTYFQNEAQLEKSRLLSDRFSAERPKGSFSTLEIQRTEQGDSAMYLCASSLDVGGYTFGSGTRLTVV.

This clonotype was seen only a few times. V usage is TRBV7-8 and J usage is TRBJ2-4, with D possibly being TRBD1 (6 bases). V was shortened by 5 bases and J by 6 bases, with 17 bases between the two germline ends. Germline loops: CDR1 SGHVS, CDR2 FQNEAQ. This CDR3 comprises 15 residues. The CDR3 region is CASSHTRGSGNIQYF. In DNA form, the CDR3 reads TGTGCCAGCAGCCACACCAGGGGTTCGGGAAACATTCAGTACTTC.

In this sample, this clonotype turned up a few times. The chain is built from TRBV19 and TRBJ2-3; TRBD2 matches 8 bases. Per the germline V gene, CDR1 is LNHDA and CDR2 is SQIVND (reference sequence). The length of the CDR3 is 12 residues. V gave up 5 bases and J gave up 14 bases; unmatched junction bases: 9. In nucleotides, the CDR3 is TGTGCCAGTAGTCTAGCGGGCCAAAACCGGTATTTT. It is translated as CASSLAGQNRYF.

In this sample, this clonotype turned up a few times. The chain combines TRBV5-1 with TRBJ2-3, with D possibly being TRBD2 (6 bases). The CDR3 totals 18 residues. Germline lookup yields CDR1 SGHRS and CDR2 YFSETQ. V was clipped by 0 bases and J by 3 bases, with 20 bases between them. The CDR3 loop reads CASSLASSGGIRTDTQYF. CDR3 DNA: TGCGCCAGCAGCTTGGCCTCTTCGGGCGGGATACGGACAGATACGCAGTATTTT. The complete variable domain, with remaining parts taken from reference TRBV5-1 and TRBJ2-3, reads KAGVTQTPRYLIKTRGQQVTLSCSPISGHRSVSWYQQTPGQGLQFLFEYFSETQRNKGNFPGRFSGRQFSNSRSEMNVSTLELGDSALYLCASSLASSGGIRTDTQYFGPGTRLTVL.

The chain links TRBV28 to TRBJ2-1; TRBD2 matches 10 bases. The J segment lost 12 bases and the V segment lost 2 bases, leaving 10 bases of the junction unmatched. CDR3 length: 15 residues. Germline V lookup: CDR1 MDHEN, CDR2 SYDVKM. The CDR3 bases are TGTGCCAGCAGTTTAGAACCGGGACTAGCGTCCGGGCAGTTCTTC. It encodes CASSLEPGLASGQFF.

The chain combines TRBV24-1 with TRBJ2-1, with D perhaps matching TRBD1 (6 bases). Germline V CDR1 and CDR2: KGHDR, SFDVKD. V was shortened by 7 bases and J by 8 bases, with 8 bases between the two germline ends. CDR3 length equals 11 residues. Written as DNA, the CDR3 is TGTGCCACCAGCAGGGGTTATGAGCAGTTCTTC. It yields the protein CATSRGYEQFF.

On this clonotype itself: A much larger clone sits a single nucleotide away, making a read error possible. Because it lacks the conserved phenylalanine or tryptophan at the end, this CDR3 is likely a read error. In DNA, the CDR3 is TGCGCCAGCAGCCAACCGGGACTAGCGGGAGATCGTAATGAGCAGTTCTTA. Protein product: CASSQPGLAGDRNEQFL. The gene calls are TRBV4-3 and TRBJ2-1, with 14 bases fitting TRBD2. Trimming cost V 2 bases and J 7 bases; bases outside gene matches: 7. Per germline, CDR1 LGHNA and CDR2 YSLEER. The CDR3 totals 17 residues.

This clonotype turned up a few times. The chain has TRBV5-4 and TRBJ2-3, with D unresolved. Germline V gene data show CDR1 as SGHNT and CDR2 as YYREEE (reference sequence). The CDR3 is 15 residues long. With 6 bases removed from V and 4 bases from J, the gap between germline ends came to 18 bases. CDR3 protein: CASTKETGAADTQYF. CDR3 nucleotide sequence: TGTGCCAGCACCAAGGAGACCGGTGCGGCAGATACGCAGTATTTT.

V and J are TRBV5-1 and TRBJ2-3; TRBD1 matches 8 bases. V was clipped by 0 bases and J by 0 bases; unmatched bases: 3. This CDR3 is built from 16 residues. Germline V lookup: CDR1 SGHRS, CDR2 YFSETQ. CDR3 sequence: CASSLGDRTSTDTQYF. For the CDR3, the DNA is TGCGCCAGCAGCTTGGGGGACAGGACAAGCACAGATACGCAGTATTTT.